The 18 T cell receptor beta chains in this list originate from one sample, sequenced in a study of preoperative IRX-2 immunotherapy in early breast cancer (dated by TCRdb to 2018 to 2020). This specimen's treatment or condition label, per the study, means: preoperative locoregional IRX-2 cytokine immunotherapy. The receptor library was made with the immunoSEQ multiplex PCR assay. In TCRdb, the immuneACCESS table is reduced to in-frame sequences with V and J assigned. These tables do not hold every clone; where another copy was compared, an unresolved V gene accounts for under half, and the others remain unexplained. The sample table contains tens of thousands of clones; only one count was recorded for about 83% of them. Less than 2.5% of the sample comes from the top ten. The sequences come from lymph node tissue, collected before IRX-2 immunotherapy. Receptor source: a human donor with breast cancer.

The genes are TRBV6-7 and TRBJ1-1; D remains ambiguous. TRBV6-7 counts as an open reading frame of uncertain function. V was cut by 4 bases and J by 4 bases, with 16 bases left in between. The length of the CDR3 is 15 residues. The CDR3 DNA follows: TGTGCCAGCAGTTTATCTAGCCTGGGCCCCACTGAAGCTTTCTTT. It is translated as CASSLSSLGPTEAFF.

V usage is TRBV12-5 and J usage is TRBJ1-3; tentatively, D is TRBD1 (6 bases). Germline CDR1 LGHNT, CDR2 FRNRAP. There are 15 residues in the CDR3. CDR3 DNA sequence: TGTGCCACCCGCCCCAGGGGCCCCCTCCTAAACACCATATATTTT. Protein: CATRPRGPLLNTIYF.

The J gene is TRBJ1-1, the V gene TRBV7-4; the match to TRBD1 covers 7 bases. Trimming cost V 4 bases and J 0 bases; bases outside gene matches: 8. Germline V gives CDR1 SGHVT, CDR2 SQSDAQ. The CDR3 totals 16 residues. The CDR3 DNA reads as TGTGCCAGCAGCTCAACCAGGGGGGTCATGAACACTGAAGCTTTCTTT. Translated, it gives CASSSTRGVMNTEAFF.

V usage is TRBV6-8 and J usage is TRBJ2-7; 10 nucleotides match TRBD1. V was pared by 7 bases and J by 9 bases, with 15 bases of the junction left unmatched. The CDR3 covers 15 residues. Germline lookup yields CDR1 MNHGY and CDR2 SAAAGT. CDR3 in DNA: TGTGCCAGCAAAATAGAGGACAGGGGGTCTACGTTGCAGTACTTC. Its translation: CASKIEDRGSTLQYF.

This chain uses TRBV11-3 with TRBJ1-4, with 12 bases lining up with TRBD1. CDR1 SGHNT and CDR2 YENEEA come from the germline V gene. The junction had 8 bases not matched to a gene; V was cut back by 6 bases and J by 3 bases. This CDR3 region has 17 residues. The CDR3 region is CASSFPGTGGPNEKLFF. The DNA of the CDR3 is TGTGCCAGCAGTTTTCCCGGGACAGGGGGCCCTAATGAAAAACTGTTTTTT.

V gene TRBV11-3 combines with J gene TRBJ1-3, with TRBD1 matching over 8 bases. CDR3 length: 15 residues. Germline values: CDR1 SGHNT, CDR2 YENEEA. V was pared by 4 bases and J by 2 bases, with 4 bases of the junction left unmatched. The CDR3 is CASSSGQAAGNTIYF. The CDR3 DNA reads as TGTGCCAGCAGCTCGGGACAGGCGGCTGGAAACACCATATATTTT.

The chain recombines TRBV23-1 with TRBJ1-1; D call uncertain. TRBV23-1 is treated as an ORF (open reading frame) with a function not yet certain. The CDR3 covers 13 residues. Trimming cost V 6 bases and J 1 base, with 9 bases left between them. CDR3 region: CASSLAANTEAFF. The CDR3 DNA reads TGCGCCAGCAGCTTGGCAGCGAACACTGAAGCTTTCTTT.

This clone was observed once. The chain uses TRBV7-1 and TRBJ2-2; 7 bases match TRBD2. TRBV7-1 is recorded as an ORF, its role being uncertain. Unmatched junction bases numbered 5, after V lost 5 bases and J lost 2 bases. This CDR3 is 15 amino acids long. CDR3 residues: CASSPRGVNTGELFF. The DNA for the CDR3 is TGTGCCAGCAGCCCACGGGGGGTCAACACCGGGGAGCTGTTTTTT.

This clone is a singleton in its sample. V gene TRBV25-1 combines with J gene TRBJ1-2; perhaps TRBD1 as D (5 bases). This CDR3 has 14 amino acids. V lost 3 bases and J 7 bases, leaving 15 bases between the germline ends. Germline CDR1 and CDR2: MGHDK and SYGVNS. The CDR3 DNA sequence: TGTGCCAGCAGTGACCAGGGAAGGGAGTCTGGCTACACCTTC. This sequence encodes CASSDQGRESGYTF.

The chain couples TRBV28 to TRBJ1-3, with D unresolved. The ends were cut back, 6 bases at V and 2 bases at J, with 5 bases in the middle. The germline V gene has CDR1 MDHEN and CDR2 SYDVKM. This CDR3 has 12 residues. The chain's CDR3 is CASRQPGNTIYF. CDR3 DNA sequence: TGTGCCAGCAGACAGCCTGGAAACACCATATATTTT.

The gene calls are TRBV28 and TRBJ1-4; 12 bases match TRBD1. V shed 6 bases, J shed 7 bases, and the junction held 3 bases outside the gene matches. The germline CDR1 and CDR2 sequences are MDHEN and SYDVKM. The CDR3 spans 14 residues. The CDR3 nucleotides are TGTGCCAGCAGGGGACAGGGGGCGGCTGAAAAACTGTTTTTT. Its protein is CASRGQGAAEKLFF. Complete variable domain (other parts from reference TRBV28 and TRBJ1-4): DVKVTQSSRYLVKRTGEKVFLECVQDMDHENMFWYRQDPGLGLRLIYFSYDVKMKEKGDIPEGYSVSREKKERFSLILESASTNQTSMYLCASRGQGAAEKLFFGSGTQLSVL.

This CDR3 reads CASSWGQGSGEQYF. CDR3 bases: TGTGCCAGCAGTTGGGGACAGGGGTCGGGCGAGCAGTACTTC. The chain carries TRBV6-8 and TRBJ2-7, with TRBD1 identical over 10 bases. The junction had 6 bases not matched to a gene; V was cut back by 4 bases and J by 6 bases. CDR1 is MNHGY and CDR2 is SAAAGT in the germline V gene. CDR3 length: 14 residues.

This sequence joins TRBV5-1 and TRBJ1-6; D is uncertain. The CDR3 covers 16 residues. Germline V lookup: CDR1 SGHRS, CDR2 YFSETQ. The V end was cut by 4 bases, the J end by 7 bases, with 18 bases between. The CDR3 bases are TGCGCCAGCAGCGGCGGGAGGTCGCCCCAAAATTCACCCCTCCACTTT. It yields the protein CASSGGRSPQNSPLHF.

The chain joins TRBV6-4 to TRBJ2-2; a weak D match, TRBD2 (5 bases). V was pared by 5 bases and J by 5 bases, with 15 bases between. CDR3 length: 15 residues. Germline loops: CDR1 MRHNA, CDR2 SNTAGT. CDR3 coding DNA: TGTGCCAGCAGTTACCGCGGGCCTCAGACCGGGGAGCTGTTTTTT. Translation: CASSYRGPQTGELFF.

This chain uses TRBV28 with TRBJ1-4; 9 bases fit TRBD1. Per germline, CDR1 MDHEN and CDR2 SYDVKM. The CDR3 consists of 15 residues. V trimming: 4 bases; J trimming: 6 bases; junction bases outside the gene matches: 6. CDR3: CASSSQTGGDEKLFF. CDR3 DNA: TGTGCCAGCAGTTCCCAGACAGGGGGGGATGAAAAACTGTTTTTT. The full variable domain, with the rest looked up from reference TRBV28 and TRBJ1-4, is DVKVTQSSRYLVKRTGEKVFLECVQDMDHENMFWYRQDPGLGLRLIYFSYDVKMKEKGDIPEGYSVSREKKERFSLILESASTNQTSMYLCASSSQTGGDEKLFFGSGTQLSVL.

The rearrangement links TRBV7-5 to TRBJ2-6; no check of the table's D call, TRBD2, against the DNA was made. TRBV7-5 represents a pseudogene. The CDR3 loop spans 16 amino acids. CDR3 DNA: TGTGCCAGCAGCTTAGCTGGAGGATCTGGGGCCAACGTCCTGACTTTC. This codes for CASSLAGGSGANVLTF.

The rearrangement uses TRBV7-7 and TRBJ2-3, with D possibly being TRBD2 (6 bases). Per germline, CDR1 SSHAT and CDR2 FNYEAQ (reference sequence). Trimming shortened V by 8 bases and J by 1 base, and 19 bases separated the two germline ends. The CDR3 extends over 16 amino acids. The chain's CDR3 is CASDLRGTGGTDTQYF. Written as DNA, the CDR3 is TGTGCCAGCGACCTGCGAGGGACGGGGGGCACAGATACGCAGTATTTT. The entire variable domain, with the rest obtained from reference TRBV7-7 and TRBJ2-3, is as follows: GAGVSQSPRYKVTKRGQDVTLRCDPISSHATLYWYQQALGQGPEFLTYFNYEAQPDKSGLPSDRFSAERPEGSISTLTIQRTEQRDSAMYRCASDLRGTGGTDTQYFGPGTRLTVL.

The chain is built from TRBV18 and TRBJ1-2, with D perhaps matching TRBD1 (5 bases). Germline CDR1 and CDR2: KGHSH and LQKENI. This CDR3 spans 18 amino acids. The V and J ends lost 4 bases and 0 bases respectively, with 21 bases between them. CDR3 loop: CASSLPGTQAPTNYGYTF. DNA for the CDR3: TGTGCCAGCTCACTGCCCGGGACCCAAGCACCCACTAACTATGGCTACACCTTC.